Detailed here is one TCR beta chain. The data are from a study of blood T cell repertoires in COVID-19. At the level of the study: Sources were T cells, B-cell-depleted T cells, or PBMCs; the material itself was cDNA or gDNA.

Libraries were prepared by immunoSEQ multiplex PCR; TCRdb keeps only in-frame clonotypes and omits some of them. Of around 250,000 clones listed, around 90% were seen once; the top ten hold about 2.9%. The CDR3 is 14 amino acids. Germline CDR1 MDHEN, CDR2 SYDVKM. The V gene lost 4 bases and the J gene lost 8 bases, with 14 bases spanning the gap. Participants were aged about 18 to 89 years, lived in roughly 23 US areas, and enrolled virtually. Participants' reported clinical history set cohort assignment. Within 2 weeks of study entry, exposed participants had contacted a PCR-confirmed or clinician-diagnosed COVID-19 case.

The V and J genes are TRBV28 and TRBJ1-4; tentatively, D is TRBD1 (5 bases). This TCR was sampled from a woman aged 35 to 49 who had been exposed to COVID-19. Sequenced material: PBMCs or T cells enriched from blood (not recorded which). The CDR3, as DNA: TGTGCCAGCAGTTCCGGAGGGGTGGGCGAAAAACTGTTTTTT. It yields the protein CASSSGGVGEKLFF.